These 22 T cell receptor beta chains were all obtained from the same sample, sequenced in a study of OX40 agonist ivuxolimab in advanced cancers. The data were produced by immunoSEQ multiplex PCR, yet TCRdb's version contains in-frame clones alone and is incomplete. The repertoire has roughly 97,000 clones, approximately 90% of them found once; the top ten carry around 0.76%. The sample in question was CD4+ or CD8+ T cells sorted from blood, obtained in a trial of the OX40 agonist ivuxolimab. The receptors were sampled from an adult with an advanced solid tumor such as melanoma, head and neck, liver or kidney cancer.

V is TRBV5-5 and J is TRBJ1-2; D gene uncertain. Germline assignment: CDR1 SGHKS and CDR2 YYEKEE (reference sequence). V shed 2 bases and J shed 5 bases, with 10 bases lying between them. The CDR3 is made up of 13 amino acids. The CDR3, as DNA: TGTGCCAGCAGCTTAGGAGAGGCTTATGGCTACACCTTC. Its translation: CASSLGEAYGYTF.

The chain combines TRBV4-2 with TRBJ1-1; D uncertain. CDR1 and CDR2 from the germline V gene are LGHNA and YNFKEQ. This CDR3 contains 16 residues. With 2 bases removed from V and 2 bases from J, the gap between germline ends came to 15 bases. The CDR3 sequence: CASSQYGLLSNTEAFF. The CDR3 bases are TGTGCCAGCAGCCAATATGGGCTCCTGAGTAACACTGAAGCTTTCTTT.

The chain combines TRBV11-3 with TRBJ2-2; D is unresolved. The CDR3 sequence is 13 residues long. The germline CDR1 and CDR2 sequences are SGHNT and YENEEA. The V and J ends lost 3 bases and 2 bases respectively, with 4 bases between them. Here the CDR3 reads CASSFGNTGELFF. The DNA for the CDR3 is TGTGCCAGCAGCTTCGGAAACACCGGGGAGCTGTTTTTT.

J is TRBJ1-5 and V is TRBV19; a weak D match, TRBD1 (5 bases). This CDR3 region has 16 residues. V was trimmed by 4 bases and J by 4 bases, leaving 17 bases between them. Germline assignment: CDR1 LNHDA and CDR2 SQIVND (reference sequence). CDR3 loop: CASSRGDAGKNQPQHF. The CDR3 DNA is TGTGCCAGTAGTAGAGGAGACGCAGGGAAAAATCAGCCCCAGCATTTT. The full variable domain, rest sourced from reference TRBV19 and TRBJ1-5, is DGGITQSPKYLFRKEGQNVTLSCEQNLNHDAMYWYRQDPGQGLRLIYYSQIVNDFQKGDIAEGYSVSREKKESFPLTVTSAQKNPTAFYLCASSRGDAGKNQPQHFGDGTRLSIL.

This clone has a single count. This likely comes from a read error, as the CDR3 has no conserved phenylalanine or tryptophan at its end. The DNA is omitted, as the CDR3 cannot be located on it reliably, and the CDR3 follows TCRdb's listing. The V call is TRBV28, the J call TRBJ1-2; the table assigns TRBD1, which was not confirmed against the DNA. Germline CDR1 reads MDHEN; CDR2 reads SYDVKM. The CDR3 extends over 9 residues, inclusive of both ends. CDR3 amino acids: CASSFVRGR.

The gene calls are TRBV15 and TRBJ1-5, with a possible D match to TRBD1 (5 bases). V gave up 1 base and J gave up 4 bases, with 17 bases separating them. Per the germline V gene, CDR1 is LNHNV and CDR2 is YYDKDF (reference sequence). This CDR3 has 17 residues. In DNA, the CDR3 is TGTGCCACCAGCAGAGCCGGGACCGTGGGTCGGAATCAGCCCCAGCATTTT. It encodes CATSRAGTVGRNQPQHF.

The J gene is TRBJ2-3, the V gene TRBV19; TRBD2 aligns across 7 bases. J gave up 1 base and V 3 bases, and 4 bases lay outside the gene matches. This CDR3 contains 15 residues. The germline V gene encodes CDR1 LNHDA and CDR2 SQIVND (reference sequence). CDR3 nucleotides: TGTGCCAGTAGTATCCGGACTAGTGGCACAGATACGCAGTATTTT. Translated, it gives CASSIRTSGTDTQYF.

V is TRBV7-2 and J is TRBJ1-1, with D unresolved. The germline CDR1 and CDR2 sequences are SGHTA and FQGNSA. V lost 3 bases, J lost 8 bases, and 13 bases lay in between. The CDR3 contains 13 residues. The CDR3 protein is CASSFSGKPEAFF. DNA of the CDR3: TGTGCCAGCAGCTTCAGCGGCAAGCCAGAAGCTTTCTTT.

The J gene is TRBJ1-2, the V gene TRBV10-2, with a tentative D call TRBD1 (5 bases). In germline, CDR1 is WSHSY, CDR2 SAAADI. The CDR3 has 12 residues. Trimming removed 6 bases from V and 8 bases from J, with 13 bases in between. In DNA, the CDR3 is TGCGCCAGCAGGGGGACGGAAAAGGGCTACACCTTC. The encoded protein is CASRGTEKGYTF.

The CDR3, as DNA: TGTGCCAGCAGAACCCCCGGGACAGTTTCCTACGAGCAGTACTTC. Translation: CASRTPGTVSYEQYF. The J gene is TRBJ2-7, the V gene TRBV28, with 7 bases fitting TRBD1. The CDR3 spans 15 residues. V was clipped by 6 bases and J by 1 base; unmatched bases: 9. The germline CDR1 and CDR2 sequences are MDHEN and SYDVKM.

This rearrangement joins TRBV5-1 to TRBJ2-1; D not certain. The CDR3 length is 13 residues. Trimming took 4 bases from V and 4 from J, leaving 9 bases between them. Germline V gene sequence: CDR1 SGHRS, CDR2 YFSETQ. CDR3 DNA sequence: TGCGCCAGCAGCCTCCTCATGTACAATGAGCAGTTCTTC. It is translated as CASSLLMYNEQFF.

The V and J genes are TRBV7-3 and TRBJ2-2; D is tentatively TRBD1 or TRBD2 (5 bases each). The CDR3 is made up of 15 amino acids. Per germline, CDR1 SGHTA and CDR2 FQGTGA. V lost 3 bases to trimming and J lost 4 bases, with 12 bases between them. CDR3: CASSFGAPGTGELFF. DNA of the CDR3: TGTGCCAGCAGCTTCGGGGCCCCGGGCACCGGGGAGCTGTTTTTT.

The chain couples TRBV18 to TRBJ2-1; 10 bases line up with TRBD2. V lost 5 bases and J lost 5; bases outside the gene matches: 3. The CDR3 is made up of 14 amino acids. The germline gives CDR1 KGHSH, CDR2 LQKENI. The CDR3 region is CASSFTSGDNEQFF. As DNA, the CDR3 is TGTGCCAGCTCATTTACTAGCGGGGACAATGAGCAGTTCTTC.

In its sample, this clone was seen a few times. CDR3 sequence: CASATVLAGPRETQYF. The CDR3, as DNA: TGTGCCAGCGCCACCGTACTAGCGGGTCCACGGGAGACCCAGTACTTC. The rearrangement joins TRBV7-9 to TRBJ2-5; TRBD2 agrees at 9 bases. CDR3 length equals 16 residues. The germline CDR1 and CDR2 sequences are SEHNR and FQNEAQ (reference sequence). The ends lost 8 bases at V and 5 bases at J; junction bases unmatched: 15.

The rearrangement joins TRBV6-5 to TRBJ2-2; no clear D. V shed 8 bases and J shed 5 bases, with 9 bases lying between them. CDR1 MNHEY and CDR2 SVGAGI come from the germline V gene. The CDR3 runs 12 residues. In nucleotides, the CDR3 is TGTGCCAGCTTGAGTAGTACCGGGGAGCTGTTTTTT. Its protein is CASLSSTGELFF.

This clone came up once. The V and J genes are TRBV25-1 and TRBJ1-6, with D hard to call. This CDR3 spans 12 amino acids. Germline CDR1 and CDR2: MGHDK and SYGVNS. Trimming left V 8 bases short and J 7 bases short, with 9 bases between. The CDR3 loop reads CASLQGNSPLHF. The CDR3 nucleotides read TGTGCCAGCCTTCAAGGGAATTCACCCCTCCACTTT.

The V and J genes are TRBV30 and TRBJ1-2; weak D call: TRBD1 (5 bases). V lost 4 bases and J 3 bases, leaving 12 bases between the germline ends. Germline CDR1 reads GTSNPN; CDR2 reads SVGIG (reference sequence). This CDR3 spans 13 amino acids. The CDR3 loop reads CAWNEGWDYGYTF. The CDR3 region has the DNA TGTGCCTGGAATGAGGGGTGGGACTATGGCTACACCTTC.

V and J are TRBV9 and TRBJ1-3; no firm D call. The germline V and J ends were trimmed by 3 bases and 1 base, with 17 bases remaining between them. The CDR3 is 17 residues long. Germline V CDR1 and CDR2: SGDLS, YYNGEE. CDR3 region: CASSAHSPSGSGNTIYF. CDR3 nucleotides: TGTGCCAGCAGCGCCCACAGTCCTAGCGGGTCTGGAAACACCATATATTTT. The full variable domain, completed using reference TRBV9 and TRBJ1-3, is DSGVTQTPKHLITATGQRVTLRCSPRSGDLSVYWYQQSLDQGLQFLIQYYNGEERAKGNILERFSAQQFPDLHSELNLSSLELGDSALYFCASSAHSPSGSGNTIYFGEGSWLTVV.

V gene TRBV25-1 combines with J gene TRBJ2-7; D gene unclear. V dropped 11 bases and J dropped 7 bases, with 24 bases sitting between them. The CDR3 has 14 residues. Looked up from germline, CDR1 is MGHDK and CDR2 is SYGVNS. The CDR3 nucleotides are TGTGCCGGCTCCCGCGGTGACATCCGTATGGAGCAGTACTTC. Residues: CAGSRGDIRMEQYF.

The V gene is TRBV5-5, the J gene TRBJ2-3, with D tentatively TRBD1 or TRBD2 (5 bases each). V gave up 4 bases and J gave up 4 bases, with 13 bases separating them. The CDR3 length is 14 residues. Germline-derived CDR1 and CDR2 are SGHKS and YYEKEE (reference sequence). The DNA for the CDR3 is TGTGCCAGCAGCCCGGGGACCCCAGCAGATACGCAGTATTTT. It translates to CASSPGTPADTQYF. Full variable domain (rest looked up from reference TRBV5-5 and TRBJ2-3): DAGVTQSPTHLIKTRGQQVTLRCSPISGHKSVSWYQQVLGQGPQFIFQYYEKEERGRGNFPDRFSARQFPNYSSELNVNALLLGDSALYLCASSPGTPADTQYFGPGTRLTVL.

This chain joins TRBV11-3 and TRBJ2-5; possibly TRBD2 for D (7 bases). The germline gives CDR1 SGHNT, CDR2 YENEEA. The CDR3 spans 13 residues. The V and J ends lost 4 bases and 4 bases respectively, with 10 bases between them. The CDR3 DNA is TGTGCCAGCAGCTGGGGGGGCGGAGAGACCCAGTACTTC. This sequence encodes CASSWGGGETQYF.

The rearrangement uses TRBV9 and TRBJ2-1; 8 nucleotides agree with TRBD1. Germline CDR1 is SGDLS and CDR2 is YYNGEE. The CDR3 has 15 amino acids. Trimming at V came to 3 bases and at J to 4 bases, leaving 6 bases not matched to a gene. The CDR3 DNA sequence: TGTGCCAGCAGCGGGAGACAGGGGAATTACAATGAGCAGTTCTTC. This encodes CASSGRQGNYNEQFF.